A single T cell receptor (beta chain) is shown here with its context. Its antigen has not been determined. Per-base qualities were not stored, and no clone one base away is much larger. Enrolling through a virtual design, the prospective study's participants ranged in age from roughly 18 to 95 years and lived across around 25 United States geographic areas. In the prospective study, participants were assigned to cohorts based on the clinical history participants reported in a screening survey and a study questionnaire. Recovered participants in ImmuneRACE Cohort 3 were defined by two consecutive negative NP/OP PCR tests, clearance by a healthcare professional, or resolution of symptoms. In the prospective study, mobile phlebotomists collected whole blood, serum and a nasopharyngeal or oropharyngeal swab from each participant. Over a roughly 2-month period, participants in the prospective study had the option of providing additional blood draws and questionnaires. Before DNA extraction, blood samples from the prospective study were shipped at room temperature or frozen.

The source of the sample is a study of blood T cell repertoires in COVID-19 (dated by TCRdb to about 2020). Turning to the overall study: Collaborator samples came from the United States, Italy and Spain and covered acute and convalescent phases of COVID-19. The material from the prospective study consisted of cDNA or gDNA derived from T cells, B-cell-depleted T cells, or PBMCs. The dataset comprised deeply sampled blood TCRbeta repertoires from subjects exposed to, actively infected with, or recovered from COVID-19. A freely available public database, intended as a resource for researchers studying the immune response to SARS-CoV-2, is where the repertoires were released. The samples were drawn from the first 160 participants of the ongoing ImmuneRACE study and from under 1,500 subjects provided by 6 global collaborators. Sample metadata almost always included a de-identified subject ID, COVID-19 status, age in years and sex. Where available, HLA class I and class II types were obtained from metadata supplied by the sample provider rather than from assay-based typing. The investigation overall reported the following: The amount of clinical and demographic metadata varied by source and participant and was provided uncurated.

TCRbeta CDR3 regions were amplified from genomic DNA using the immunoSEQ Assay, a bias-controlled multiplex PCR. Regarding the original processing steps: The number of nucleated cells in each sample was estimated by amplification of reference gene primers within the assay. To quantify the absolute abundance of each unique TCRbeta CDR3 rearrangement, sequence reads were collapsed and filtered. For each sample, productive Simpson clonality was calculated by taking the square root of Simpson's diversity index across productive rearrangements. Held by TCRdb, this immuneACCESS table contains in-frame sequences only and omits some clones. Under half of the omission traces to an unresolved V gene where checked; the cause of the rest is unknown. D and trimming were read from the DNA, whereas the V and J calls and clone size are those reported in that table. The sample table contains 250,000 to 350,000 clones; only one count was recorded for approximately 85% of them. The top ten hold roughly 4% of the sample.

In the germline V gene (reference sequence), CDR1 corresponds to LNHNV and CDR2 to YYDKDF. CDR3 length: 16 amino acids, cysteine to phenylalanine. CDR3 DNA is the only sequence kept; it has 48 bases, read in frame from the first base. The V end gives up 0 bases and the J end 3 bases, leaving 6 bases in the junction not matched to a gene. The receptor was isolated from a woman aged 30 to 39 who had recovered from COVID-19. Recombination joined TRBV15 with TRBJ1-2; the junction holds 8 bases that match TRBD1. The source material was PBMCs or T cells enriched from blood (not recorded which). The nucleotide sequence is TGTGCCACCAGCAGAGATCTGCAGGGGGCTGACTATGGCTACACCTTC. It codes for CATSRDLQGADYGYTF.